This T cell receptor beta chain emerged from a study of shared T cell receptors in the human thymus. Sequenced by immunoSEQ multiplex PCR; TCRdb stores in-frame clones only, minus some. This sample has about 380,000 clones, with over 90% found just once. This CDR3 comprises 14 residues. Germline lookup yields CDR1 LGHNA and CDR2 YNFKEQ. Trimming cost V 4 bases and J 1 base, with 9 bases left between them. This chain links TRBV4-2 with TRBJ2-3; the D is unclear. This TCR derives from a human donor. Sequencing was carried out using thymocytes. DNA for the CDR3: TGTGCCAGCAGCCCACCTCGGGGCACAGATACGCAGTATTTT. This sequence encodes CASSPPRGTDTQYF.